This T cell receptor (beta chain) was profiled in a study of T cell changes during pregnancy in multiple sclerosis. Produced via immunoSEQ multiplex PCR; TCRdb's table is partial and in-frame only. Of approximately 30,000 clones in the sample, 90% were seen once. CDR1 and CDR2 from the germline V gene are MGHDK and SYGVNS. The V end was cut by 1 base, the J end by 2 bases, with 10 bases between. The CDR3 sequence is 15 residues long. This sequence originates from a female donor with multiple sclerosis, enrolled in a pregnancy study. The material sequenced was CD8+ T cells from peripheral blood mononuclear cells, taken before pregnancy. V and J are TRBV25-1 and TRBJ2-3, with D maybe TRBD1 (5 bases). DNA for the CDR3: TGTGCCAGCAGTGAATCCCAGGGCGACACAGATACGCAGTATTTT. This sequence encodes CASSESQGDTDTQYF.